The present TCR beta chain was sequenced within a study of regulatory T cells in long-lasting Graves disease. On the study more broadly: Disease was considered persistent Graves' disease after over 5 years of antithyroid drugs (with positive TSH receptor antibodies).

General study points: Favored gene segments in persistent disease were TRBV28, TRBJ1-2 and TRBJ2-5.

Assembly of TCR beta libraries relied on iRepertoire HTBI primers together with Arm-PCR of CDR3 regions. Study processing details: Samples revealed 60 to 70 TRBV and 14 TRBJ segments. TCRdb ran MiXCR on the multiplex PCR reads and lists one entry per CDR3 protein. TCRdb's processing, not the authors', yielded these V and J calls. The repertoire holds about 660,000 distinct CDR3 sequences, with around 30% as singletons. This clonotype was recorded a few times. Its antigen is not known. Time point specified: persistent/refractory GD, antithyroid drugs over 5 years with positive TRAb. The authors made the TCR library using RNA they extracted from PBMCs. Roughly 10-milliliter peripheral blood samples went into EDTA tubes. Germline V gene sequence: CDR1 LGHDT, CDR2 YNNKEL (reference sequence). The CDR3 has 15 residues. V lost 1 base and J 1 base, leaving 10 bases between the germline ends.

V and J are TRBV3-1 and TRBJ1-1; no definite D call. The TCR sequence derives from a female donor with Graves disease. The material was peripheral blood mononuclear cells (PBMCs), obtained when the disease was refractory, from a patient treated with antithyroid drugs. The CDR3 here is CASSQGPSPNTEAFF. CDR3 coding DNA: TGTGCCAGCAGCCAAGGTCCAAGCCCGAACACTGAAGCTTTCTTT.